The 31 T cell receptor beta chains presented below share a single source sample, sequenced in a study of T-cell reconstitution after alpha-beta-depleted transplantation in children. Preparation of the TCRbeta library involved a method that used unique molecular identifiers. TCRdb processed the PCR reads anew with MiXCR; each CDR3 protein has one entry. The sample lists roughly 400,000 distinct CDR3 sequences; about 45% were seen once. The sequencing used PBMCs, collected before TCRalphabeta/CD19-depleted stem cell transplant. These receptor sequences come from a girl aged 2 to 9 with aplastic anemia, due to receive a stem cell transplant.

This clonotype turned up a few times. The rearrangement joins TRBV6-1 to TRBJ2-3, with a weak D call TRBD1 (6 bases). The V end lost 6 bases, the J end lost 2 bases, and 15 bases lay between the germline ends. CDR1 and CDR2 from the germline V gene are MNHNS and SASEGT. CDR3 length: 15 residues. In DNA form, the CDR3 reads TGTGCCAGCAGGCAACAGGGAAGGATCACAGATACGCAGTATTTT. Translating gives CASRQQGRITDTQYF.

CDR3 coding DNA: TGTGCCAGCACCGGCGGGGGTCAGCCCCAGCATTTT. Amino acid sequence: CASTGGGQPQHF. The V call is TRBV28, the J call TRBJ1-5, with D maybe TRBD1 (5 bases). CDR3 length: 12 residues. V was trimmed by 7 bases and J by 6 bases, leaving 10 bases between them. Germline loops: CDR1 MDHEN, CDR2 SYDVKM. Together with reference TRBV28 and TRBJ1-5, the CDR3 gives the full variable domain: DVKVTQSSRYLVKRTGEKVFLECVQDMDHENMFWYRQDPGLGLRLIYFSYDVKMKEKGDIPEGYSVSREKKERFSLILESASTNQTSMYLCASTGGGQPQHFGDGTRLSIL.

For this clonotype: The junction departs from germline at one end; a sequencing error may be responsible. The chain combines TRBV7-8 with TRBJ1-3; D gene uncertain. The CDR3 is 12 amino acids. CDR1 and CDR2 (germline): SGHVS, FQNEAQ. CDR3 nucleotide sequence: TGTGCCAGCAGCCCCTCCCCAAACACCACATATTTT. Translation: CASSPSPNTTYF.

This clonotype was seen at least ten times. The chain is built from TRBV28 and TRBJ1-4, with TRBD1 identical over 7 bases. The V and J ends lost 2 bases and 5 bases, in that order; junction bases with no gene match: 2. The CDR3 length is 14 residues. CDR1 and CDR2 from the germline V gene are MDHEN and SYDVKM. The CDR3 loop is CASSLAGGNEKLFF. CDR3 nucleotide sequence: TGTGCCAGCAGTTTAGCAGGGGGGAATGAAAAACTGTTTTTT.

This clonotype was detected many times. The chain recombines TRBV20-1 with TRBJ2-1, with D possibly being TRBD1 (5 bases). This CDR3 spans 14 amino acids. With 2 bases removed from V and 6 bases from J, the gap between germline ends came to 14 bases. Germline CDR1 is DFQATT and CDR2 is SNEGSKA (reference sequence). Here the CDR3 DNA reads TGCAGTGCTAGATTGGCAGGGCAGGTCAATGAGCAGTTCTTC. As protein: CSARLAGQVNEQFF.

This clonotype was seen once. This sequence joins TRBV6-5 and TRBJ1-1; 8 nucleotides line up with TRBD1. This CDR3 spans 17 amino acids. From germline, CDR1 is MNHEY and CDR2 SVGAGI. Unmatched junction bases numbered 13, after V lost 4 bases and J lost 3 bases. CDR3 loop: CASSSELTGVIDTEAFF. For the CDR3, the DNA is TGTGCCAGCAGTTCCGAATTGACAGGGGTCATTGACACTGAAGCTTTCTTT.

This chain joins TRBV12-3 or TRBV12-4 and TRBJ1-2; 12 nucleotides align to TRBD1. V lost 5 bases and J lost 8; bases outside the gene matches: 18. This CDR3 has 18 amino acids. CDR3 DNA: TGTGCCAGCAGTCTGGGACAGGGGGCAGGAGGGTCCCTCGGGGGCTACACCTTC. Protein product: CASSLGQGAGGSLGGYTF.

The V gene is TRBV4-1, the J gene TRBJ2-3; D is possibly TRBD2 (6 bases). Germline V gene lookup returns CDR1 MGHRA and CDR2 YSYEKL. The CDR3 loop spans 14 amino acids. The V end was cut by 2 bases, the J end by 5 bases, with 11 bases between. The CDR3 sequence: CASSQQEGLDTQYF. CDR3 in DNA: TGCGCCAGCAGCCAACAGGAGGGGTTAGATACGCAGTATTTT.

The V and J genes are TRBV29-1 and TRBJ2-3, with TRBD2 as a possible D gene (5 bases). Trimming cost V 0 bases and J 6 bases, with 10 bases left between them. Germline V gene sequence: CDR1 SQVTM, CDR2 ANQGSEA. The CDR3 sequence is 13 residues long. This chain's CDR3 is CSVEEEERDTQYF. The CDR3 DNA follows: TGCAGCGTTGAAGAAGAGGAGCGGGATACGCAGTATTTT.

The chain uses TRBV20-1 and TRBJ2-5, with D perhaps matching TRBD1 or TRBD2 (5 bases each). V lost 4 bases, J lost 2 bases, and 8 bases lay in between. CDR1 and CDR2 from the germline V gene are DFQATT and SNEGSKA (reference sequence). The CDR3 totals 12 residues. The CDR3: CSAKWGQETQYF. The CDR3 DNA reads TGCAGTGCTAAGTGGGGGCAAGAGACCCAGTACTTC.

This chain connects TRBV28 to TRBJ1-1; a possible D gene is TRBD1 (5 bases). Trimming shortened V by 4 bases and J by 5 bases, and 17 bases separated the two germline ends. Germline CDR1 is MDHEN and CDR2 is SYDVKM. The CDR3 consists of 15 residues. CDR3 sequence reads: CASSSGGERRTEAFF. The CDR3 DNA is TGTGCCAGCAGTTCCGGGGGGGAGAGGAGGACTGAAGCTTTCTTT. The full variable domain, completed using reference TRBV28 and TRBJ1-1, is DVKVTQSSRYLVKRTGEKVFLECVQDMDHENMFWYRQDPGLGLRLIYFSYDVKMKEKGDIPEGYSVSREKKERFSLILESASTNQTSMYLCASSSGGERRTEAFFGQGTRLTVV.

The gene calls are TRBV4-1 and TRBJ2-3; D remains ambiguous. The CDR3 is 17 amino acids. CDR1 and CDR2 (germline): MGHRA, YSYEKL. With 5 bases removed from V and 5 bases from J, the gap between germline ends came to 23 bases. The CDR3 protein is CASSLTAPSSNLDTQYF. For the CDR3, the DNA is TGCGCCAGCAGCTTGACTGCACCCAGCTCGAATCTAGATACGCAGTATTTT.

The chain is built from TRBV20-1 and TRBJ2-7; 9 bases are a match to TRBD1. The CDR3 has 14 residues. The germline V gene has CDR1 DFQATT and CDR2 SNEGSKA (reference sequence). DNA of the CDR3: TGCAGGGCCGGCCGGGACAGGGAGGGGTACGAGCAGTACTTC. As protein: CRAGRDREGYEQYF.

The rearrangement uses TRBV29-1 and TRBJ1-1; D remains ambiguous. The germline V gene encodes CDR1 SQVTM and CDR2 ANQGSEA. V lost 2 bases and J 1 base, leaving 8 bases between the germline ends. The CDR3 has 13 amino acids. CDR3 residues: CSVEQGWNTEAFF. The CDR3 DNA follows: TGCAGCGTTGAACAAGGTTGGAACACTGAAGCTTTCTTT.

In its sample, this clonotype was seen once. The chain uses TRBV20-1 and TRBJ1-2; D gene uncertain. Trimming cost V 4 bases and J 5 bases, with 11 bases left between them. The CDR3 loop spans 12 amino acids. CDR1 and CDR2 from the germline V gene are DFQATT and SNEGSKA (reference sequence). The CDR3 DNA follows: TGCAGTGCTAAGGGAAGAGCATATGGCTACACCTTC. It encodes CSAKGRAYGYTF.

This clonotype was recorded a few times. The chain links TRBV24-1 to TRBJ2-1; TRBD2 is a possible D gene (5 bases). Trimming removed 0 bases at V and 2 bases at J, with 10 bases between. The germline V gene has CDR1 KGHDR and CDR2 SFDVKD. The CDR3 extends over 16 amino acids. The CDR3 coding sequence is TGTGCCACCAGTGATTTGGAGGGCCATACCTACAATGAGCAGTTCTTC. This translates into CATSDLEGHTYNEQFF.

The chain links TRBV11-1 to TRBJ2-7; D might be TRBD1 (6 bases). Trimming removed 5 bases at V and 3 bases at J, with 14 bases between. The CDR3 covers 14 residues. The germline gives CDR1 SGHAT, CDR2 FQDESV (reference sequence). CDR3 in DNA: TGTGCCAGCAGCCCGGGACGGGACATCTACGAGCAGTACTTC. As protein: CASSPGRDIYEQYF.

The CDR3 DNA reads TGCAGTGCTGGACAGGGGGCCGGCTCCTACGAGCAGTACTTC. Protein: CSAGQGAGSYEQYF. V usage is TRBV20-1 and J usage is TRBJ2-7; TRBD1 matches 11 bases. The junction had 3 bases not matched to a gene; V was cut back by 5 bases and J by 0 bases. The germline gives CDR1 DFQATT, CDR2 SNEGSKA (reference sequence). CDR3 length equals 14 residues.

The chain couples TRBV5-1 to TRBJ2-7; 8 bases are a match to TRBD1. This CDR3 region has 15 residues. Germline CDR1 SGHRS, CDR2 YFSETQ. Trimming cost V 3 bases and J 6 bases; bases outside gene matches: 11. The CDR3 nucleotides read TGCGCCAGCAGCTCCGCCGGGACAGGTCATCTCGAGCAGTACTTC. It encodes CASSSAGTGHLEQYF.

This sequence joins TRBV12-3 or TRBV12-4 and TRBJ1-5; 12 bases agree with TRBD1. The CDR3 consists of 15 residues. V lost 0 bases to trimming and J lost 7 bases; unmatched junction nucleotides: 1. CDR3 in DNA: TGTGCCAGCAGTTTAGCGGGACAGGGGGCACAGCCCCAGCATTTT. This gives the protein CASSLAGQGAQPQHF.

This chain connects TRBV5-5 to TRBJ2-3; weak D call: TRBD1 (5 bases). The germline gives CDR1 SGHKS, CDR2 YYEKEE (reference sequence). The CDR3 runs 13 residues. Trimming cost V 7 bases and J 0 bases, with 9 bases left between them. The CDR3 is CASWTTSTDTQYF. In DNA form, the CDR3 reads TGTGCCAGCTGGACAACTAGCACAGATACGCAGTATTTT.

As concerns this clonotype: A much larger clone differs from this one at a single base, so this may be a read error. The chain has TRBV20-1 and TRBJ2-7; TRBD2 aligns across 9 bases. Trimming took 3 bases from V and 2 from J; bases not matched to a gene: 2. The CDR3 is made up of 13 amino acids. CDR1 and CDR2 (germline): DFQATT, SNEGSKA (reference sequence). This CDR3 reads CSASSSGTYEQYF. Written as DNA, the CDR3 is TGCAGTGCTAGTTCTAGCGGGACCTACGAGCAGTACTTC.

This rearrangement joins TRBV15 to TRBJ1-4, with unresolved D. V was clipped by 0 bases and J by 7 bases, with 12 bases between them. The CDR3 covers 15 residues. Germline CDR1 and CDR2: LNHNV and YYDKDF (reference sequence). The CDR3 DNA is TGTGCCACCAGCAGAGAAGCGGGGATAGGTGAAAAACTGTTTTTT. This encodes CATSREAGIGEKLFF.

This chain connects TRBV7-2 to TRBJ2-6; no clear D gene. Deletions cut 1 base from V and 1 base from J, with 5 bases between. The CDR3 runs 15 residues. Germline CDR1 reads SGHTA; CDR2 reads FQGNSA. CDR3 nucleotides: TGTGCCAGCAGCTTAGACGGGTCTGGGGCCAACGTCCTGACTTTC. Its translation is CASSLDGSGANVLTF.

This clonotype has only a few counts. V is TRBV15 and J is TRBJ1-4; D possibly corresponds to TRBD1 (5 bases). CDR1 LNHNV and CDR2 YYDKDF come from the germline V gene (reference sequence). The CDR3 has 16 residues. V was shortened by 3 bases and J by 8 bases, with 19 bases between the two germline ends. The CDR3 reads CATSRPGQAKREKLFF. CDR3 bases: TGTGCCACCAGCAGGCCCGGACAAGCAAAGAGGGAAAAACTGTTTTTT.

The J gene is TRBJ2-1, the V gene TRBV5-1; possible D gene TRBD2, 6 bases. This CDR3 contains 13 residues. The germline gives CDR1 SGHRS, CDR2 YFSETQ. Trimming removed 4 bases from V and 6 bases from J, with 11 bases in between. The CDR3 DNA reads TGCGCCAGCAGCCCAGGACTAATCAATGAGCAGTTCTTC. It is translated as CASSPGLINEQFF.

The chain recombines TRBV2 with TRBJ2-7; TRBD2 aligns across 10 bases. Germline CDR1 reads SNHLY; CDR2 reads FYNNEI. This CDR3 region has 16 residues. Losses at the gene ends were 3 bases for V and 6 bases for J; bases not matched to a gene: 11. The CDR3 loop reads CASSELEGLAPSEQYF. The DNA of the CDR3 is TGTGCCAGCAGTGAGTTGGAGGGACTAGCGCCTTCCGAGCAGTACTTC.

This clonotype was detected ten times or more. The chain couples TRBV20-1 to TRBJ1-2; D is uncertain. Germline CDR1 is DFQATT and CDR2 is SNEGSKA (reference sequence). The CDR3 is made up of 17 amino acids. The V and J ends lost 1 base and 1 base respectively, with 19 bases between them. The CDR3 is CSARVYTGPDLNYGYTF. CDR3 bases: TGCAGTGCTAGAGTTTACACGGGCCCAGATCTTAACTATGGCTACACCTTC.

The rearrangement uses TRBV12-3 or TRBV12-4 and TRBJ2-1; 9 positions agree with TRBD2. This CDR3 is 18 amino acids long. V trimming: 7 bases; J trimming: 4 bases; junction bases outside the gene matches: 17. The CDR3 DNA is TGTGCCAGCACAACGGGAGGTAGCGGGGGCCCCCGTTACAATGAGCAGTTCTTC. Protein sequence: CASTTGGSGGPRYNEQFF.

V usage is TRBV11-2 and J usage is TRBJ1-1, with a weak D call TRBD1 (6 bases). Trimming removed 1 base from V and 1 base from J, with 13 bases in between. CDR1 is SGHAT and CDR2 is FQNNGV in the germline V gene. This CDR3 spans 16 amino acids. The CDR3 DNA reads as TGTGCCAGCAGCTTAGGGAGGGGGGGCCGGAACACTGAAGCTTTCTTT. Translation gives CASSLGRGGRNTEAFF.

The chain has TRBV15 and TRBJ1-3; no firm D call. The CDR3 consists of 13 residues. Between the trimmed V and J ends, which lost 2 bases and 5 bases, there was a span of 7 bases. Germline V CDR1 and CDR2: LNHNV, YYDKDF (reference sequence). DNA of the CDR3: TGTGCCACCAGCAGAAAACAAAGAAACACCATATATTTT. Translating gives CATSRKQRNTIYF.